This is a list of T cell receptor beta chains from one sample in a study of technical replicates of blood from a few donors. Assay: immunoSEQ multiplex PCR; the TCRdb copy retains only in-frame clones and omits some. The table has around 72,000 clones, around 91% seen once; the top ten hold under 0.4%. Sequencing input: T cells isolated from PBMCs. The receptors were sampled from a human donor in good health. Some clones in this sample may be carry-over from other donors' samples. The CDR3 runs from the conserved cysteine through the conserved F or W. A D gene is named only where the DNA matches it firmly. Clone size is shown for a subset of rows, as once, few, many or a class of expanded clone.

clone size,J gene,D gene,CDR3 length,V gene,CDR3 protein,CDR3 DNA
NA,TRBJ2-1,TRBD2,13,TRBV2,CASRDELAGYQFF,TGTGCCAGCAGGGACGAACTAGCGGGGTACCAGTTCTTC
NA,TRBJ1-1,NA,12,TRBV5-1,CASSEQNTEAFF,TGCGCCAGCAGCGAACAAAACACTGAAGCTTTCTTT
NA,TRBJ1-1,NA,13,TRBV5-1,CASSLARDTEAFF,TGCGCCAGCAGCTTGGCCAGGGACACTGAAGCTTTCTTT
NA,TRBJ2-7,NA,11,TRBV20-1,CSASLSYEQYF,TGCAGTGCTAGCCTGAGCTACGAGCAGTACTTC
NA,TRBJ2-1,TRBD2,13,TRBV4-1,CASSPQREVVQFF,TGCGCCAGCAGCCCCCAGCGGGAGGTAGTTCAGTTCTTC
NA,TRBJ1-2,TRBD1,14,TRBV10-3,CAISRDRVNYGYTF,TGTGCCATCAGCCGGGACAGGGTAAACTATGGCTACACCTTC
NA,TRBJ2-3,NA,15,TRBV7-9,CASSLIQGFIDTQYF,TGTGCCAGCAGTCTAATACAGGGCTTTATAGATACGCAGTATTTT
NA,TRBJ1-3,TRBD1,16,TRBV7-6,CASSLGQGLGGNTIYF,TGTGCCAGCAGCCTAGGACAGGGCTTAGGGGGAAACACCATATATTTT
NA,TRBJ2-3,TRBD2,19,TRBV7-3,CASSLTVVAGTPSTDTQYF,TGTGCCAGCAGCTTAACGGTGGTAGCGGGGACCCCTAGCACAGATACGCAGTATTTT
NA,TRBJ2-7,NA,15,TRBV4-1,CASSPQASQGYEQYF,TGCGCCAGCAGCCCTCAAGCCTCGCAGGGGTACGAGCAGTACTTC
NA,TRBJ1-1,NA,15,TRBV5-1,CASSLAAEVNTEAFF,TGCGCCAGCAGCTTGGCCGCAGAGGTTAACACTGAAGCTTTCTTT
NA,TRBJ2-3,TRBD1,15,TRBV27,CASTWGTGATDTQYF,TGTGCCAGCACTTGGGGGACAGGGGCCACAGATACGCAGTATTTT
NA,TRBJ1-5,TRBD1,13,TRBV6-6,CASSRRGHQPQHF,TGTGCCAGCAGCCGCAGGGGGCATCAGCCCCAGCATTTT
NA,TRBJ2-1,TRBD2,15,TRBV5-1,CASSLNGGVYNEQFF,TGCGCCAGCAGCTTGAATGGGGGGGTTTACAATGAGCAGTTCTTC
NA,TRBJ2-3,NA,17,TRBV6-1,CASSERLSLVNPDTQYF,TGTGCCAGCAGTGAACGTTTGAGCCTAGTGAATCCAGATACGCAGTATTTT
NA,TRBJ1-2,NA,13,TRBV10-2,CASSPADYYGYTF,TGCGCCAGCAGTCCGGCGGACTACTATGGCTACACCTTC
NA,TRBJ2-3,NA,12,TRBV5-1,CASSLTADTQYF,TGCGCCAGCAGCTTGACAGCAGATACGCAGTATTTT
NA,TRBJ2-1,NA,14,TRBV5-1,CASSYLGGYNEQFF,TGCGCCAGCAGCTACCTAGGGGGATACAATGAGCAGTTCTTC
NA,TRBJ2-2,NA,15,TRBV12-5,CASGSGSSNTGELFF,TGTGCTAGTGGTTCGGGATCATCGAACACCGGGGAGCTGTTTTTT
once,TRBJ2-3,TRBD2,16,TRBV28,CASSSHSGSGTDTQYF,TGTGCCAGCAGTTCCCATAGCGGGAGTGGCACAGATACGCAGTATTTT
NA,TRBJ1-1,NA,14,TRBV30,CAWSVSLANTEAFF,TGTGCCTGGAGTGTATCCCTAGCGAACACTGAAGCTTTCTTT
NA,TRBJ2-3,TRBD2,15,TRBV10-1,CASNSGRAGTDTQYF,TGCGCCAGCAACAGCGGGAGGGCCGGTACAGATACGCAGTATTTT
NA,TRBJ2-1,TRBD2,16,TRBV9,CASSATGTRGGNEQFF,TGTGCCAGCAGCGCGACCGGGACTAGGGGGGGCAATGAGCAGTTCTTC
NA,TRBJ2-2,TRBD1,15,TRBV30,CAWITGTGGTGELFF,TGTGCCTGGATTACCGGGACAGGGGGGACCGGGGAGCTGTTTTTT
NA,TRBJ2-6,NA,14,TRBV7-9,CASRSGSGANVLTF,TGTGCCAGCAGAAGCGGGTCTGGGGCCAACGTCCTGACTTTC
NA,TRBJ2-2,NA,15,TRBV9,CASSARGRGTGELFF,TGTGCCAGCAGCGCGAGGGGGAGAGGCACCGGGGAGCTGTTTTTT
NA,TRBJ1-2,TRBD1,14,TRBV5-1,CASSQRTGVYGYTF,TGCGCCAGCAGCCAGAGGACAGGGGTTTATGGCTACACCTTC
NA,TRBJ2-5,TRBD1,11,TRBV30,CAWSPGTGEYF,TGTGCCTGGAGTCCCGGGACAGGGGAGTACTTC
NA,TRBJ2-1,NA,14,TRBV5-1,CASSLRSGYNEQFF,TGCGCCAGCAGCTTAAGGTCAGGTTACAATGAGCAGTTCTTC
NA,TRBJ1-1,TRBD1,14,TRBV10-3,CAISDRQGNTEAFF,TGTGCCATCAGTGACAGACAGGGTAACACTGAAGCTTTCTTT
once,TRBJ1-1,NA,16,TRBV5-8,CASSLGTAEMNTEAFF,TGTGCCAGCAGCTTGGGGACAGCAGAAATGAACACTGAAGCTTTCTTT
NA,TRBJ2-2,NA,11,TRBV28,CASSLLGELFF,TGTGCCAGCAGTCTTCTCGGGGAGCTGTTTTTT
NA,TRBJ2-1,NA,12,TRBV7-9,CASSLLEDRGFF,TGTGCCAGCAGCTTACTTGAGGATAGGGGGTTCTTC
NA,TRBJ1-1,NA,16,TRBV5-1,CASGLGELQGTTEAFF,TGCGCCAGCGGCTTGGGAGAGCTACAGGGAACCACTGAAGCTTTCTTT
NA,TRBJ1-1,TRBD1,13,TRBV2,CASSAQGDTEAFF,TGTGCCAGCAGTGCCCAGGGGGACACTGAAGCTTTCTTT
NA,TRBJ1-1,TRBD1,13,TRBV7-7,CASSTGTGTEAFF,TGTGCTAGCAGCACTGGGACAGGAACTGAAGCTTTCTTT
NA,TRBJ2-3,NA,16,TRBV18,CASSPNQGVFGDTQYF,TGTGCCAGCTCACCAAATCAAGGAGTATTTGGAGATACGCAGTATTTT
NA,TRBJ2-7,NA,15,TRBV6-5,CASKPSPGGRYEQYF,TGTGCCAGCAAACCCTCGCCAGGGGGGAGGTACGAGCAGTACTTC
once,TRBJ1-3,TRBD1,15,TRBV6-5,CASSLDRANGNTIYF,TGTGCCAGCAGTCTGGACAGGGCAAATGGAAACACCATATATTTT
NA,TRBJ2-5,NA,14,TRBV7-2,CASSRTGIGETQYF,TGTGCCAGCAGCCGTACAGGCATAGGGGAGACCCAGTACTTC
NA,TRBJ1-2,NA,13,TRBV5-5,CASSFSGKSGYTF,TGTGCCAGCAGCTTCTCCGGGAAGTCTGGCTACACCTTC
NA,TRBJ2-7,TRBD1,16,TRBV27,CASSLFGTASQDEQYF,TGTGCCAGCAGTTTATTCGGGACAGCCAGCCAGGACGAGCAGTACTTC
NA,TRBJ1-1,TRBD1,15,TRBV28,CASSTETGWNTEAFF,TGTGCCAGCAGTACAGAGACAGGGTGGAACACTGAAGCTTTCTTT
NA,TRBJ2-7,TRBD1,13,TRBV29-1,CSVFTTGNYEQYF,TGCAGCGTTTTCACGACAGGGAACTACGAGCAGTACTTC
NA,TRBJ2-2,NA,13,TRBV13,CASSRLSVGELFF,TGTGCCAGCAGTCGTCTTTCGGTCGGGGAGCTGTTTTTT
once,TRBJ2-5,TRBD2,17,TRBV5-1,CASSLGPHLAGEETQYF,TGCGCCAGCAGCCTAGGCCCCCATTTAGCGGGGGAAGAGACCCAGTACTTC
NA,TRBJ1-1,TRBD1,17,TRBV4-2,CASSQGTGRPLNTEAFF,TGTGCCAGCAGCCAGGGGACAGGGCGGCCCCTGAACACTGAAGCTTTCTTT
NA,TRBJ2-3,TRBD2,18,TRBV19,CASSDTYLGLAGTDTQYF,TGTGCCAGTAGTGACACCTACCTGGGACTAGCGGGCACAGATACGCAGTATTTT
NA,TRBJ2-7,TRBD2,17,TRBV30,CAWEVLNLAGGQGEQYF,TGTGCCTGGGAGGTCCTAAACTTAGCGGGAGGGCAAGGCGAGCAGTACTTC
few,TRBJ1-1,NA,15,TRBV13,CASSLEHGQNTEAFF,TGTGCCAGCAGCTTAGAGCATGGTCAGAACACTGAAGCTTTCTTT
NA,TRBJ2-3,NA,13,TRBV19,CASSVRATDTQYF,TGTGCCAGTAGTGTGAGGGCCACAGATACGCAGTATTTT
NA,TRBJ2-1,NA,13,TRBV5-6,CASSLTAYSEQFF,TGTGCCAGCAGCTTGACGGCCTACAGCGAGCAGTTCTTC
NA,TRBJ2-6,NA,18,TRBV28,CASSFRVLDRSGANVLTF,TGTGCCAGCAGTTTCAGGGTCCTAGATCGTTCTGGGGCCAACGTCCTGACTTTC
NA,TRBJ2-1,NA,16,TRBV5-1,CASRWAGNSPYNEQFF,TGCGCCAGCAGATGGGCGGGAAACTCCCCCTACAATGAGCAGTTCTTC
NA,TRBJ2-2,TRBD1,15,TRBV2,CASSDSRDRTGELFF,TGTGCCAGCAGTGATTCTAGGGACAGGACCGGGGAGCTGTTTTTT